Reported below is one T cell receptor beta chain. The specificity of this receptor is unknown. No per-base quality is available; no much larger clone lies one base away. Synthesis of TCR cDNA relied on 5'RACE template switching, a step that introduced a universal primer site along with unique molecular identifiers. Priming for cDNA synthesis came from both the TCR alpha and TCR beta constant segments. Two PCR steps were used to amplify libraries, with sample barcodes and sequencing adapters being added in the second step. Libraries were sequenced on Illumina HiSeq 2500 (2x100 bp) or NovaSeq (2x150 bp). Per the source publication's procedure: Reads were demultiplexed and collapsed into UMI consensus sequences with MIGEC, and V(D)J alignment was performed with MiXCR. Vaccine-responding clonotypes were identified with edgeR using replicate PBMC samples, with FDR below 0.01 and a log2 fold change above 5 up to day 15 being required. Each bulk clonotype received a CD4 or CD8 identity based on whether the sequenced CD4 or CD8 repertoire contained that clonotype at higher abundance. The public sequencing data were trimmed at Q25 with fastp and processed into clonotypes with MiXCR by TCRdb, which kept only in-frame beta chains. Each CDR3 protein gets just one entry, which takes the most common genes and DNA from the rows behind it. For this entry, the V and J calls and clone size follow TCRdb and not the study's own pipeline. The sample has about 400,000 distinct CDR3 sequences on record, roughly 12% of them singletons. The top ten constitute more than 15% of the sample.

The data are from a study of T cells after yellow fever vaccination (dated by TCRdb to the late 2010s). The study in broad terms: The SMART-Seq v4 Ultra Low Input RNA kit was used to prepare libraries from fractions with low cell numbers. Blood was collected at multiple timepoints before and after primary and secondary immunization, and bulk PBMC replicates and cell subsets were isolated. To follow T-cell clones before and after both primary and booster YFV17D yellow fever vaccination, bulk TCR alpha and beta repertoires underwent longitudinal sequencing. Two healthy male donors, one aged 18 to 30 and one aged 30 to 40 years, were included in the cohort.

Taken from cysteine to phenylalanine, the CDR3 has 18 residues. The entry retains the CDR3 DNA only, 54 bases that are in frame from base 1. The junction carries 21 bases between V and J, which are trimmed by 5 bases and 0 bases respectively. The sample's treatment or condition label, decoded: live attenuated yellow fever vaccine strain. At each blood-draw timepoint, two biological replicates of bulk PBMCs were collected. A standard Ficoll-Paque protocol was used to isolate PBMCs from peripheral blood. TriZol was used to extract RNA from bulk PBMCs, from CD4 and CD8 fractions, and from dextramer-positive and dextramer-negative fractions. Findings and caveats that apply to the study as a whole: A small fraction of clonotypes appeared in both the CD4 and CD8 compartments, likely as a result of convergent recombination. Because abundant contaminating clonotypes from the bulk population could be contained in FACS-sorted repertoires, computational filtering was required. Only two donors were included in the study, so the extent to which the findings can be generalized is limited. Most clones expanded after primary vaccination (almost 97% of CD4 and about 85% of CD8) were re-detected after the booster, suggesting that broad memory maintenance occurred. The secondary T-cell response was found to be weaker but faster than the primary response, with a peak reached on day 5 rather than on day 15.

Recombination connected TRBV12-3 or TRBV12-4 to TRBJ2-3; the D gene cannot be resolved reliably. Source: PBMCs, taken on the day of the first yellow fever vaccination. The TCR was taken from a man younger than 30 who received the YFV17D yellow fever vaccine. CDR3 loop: CASSILPPPGGSTDTQYF. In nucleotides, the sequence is TGTGCCAGCAGTATTCTGCCCCCTCCAGGCGGAAGCACAGATACGCAGTATTTT.